These 14 T cell receptor beta chains originate from one sample sequenced in a study of blood T cell repertoires in COVID-19. Some clones are missing from TCRdb's copy, which holds only in-frame ones; the method was immunoSEQ multiplex PCR. The sample consists of about 21,000 clones, roughly 89% of them appearing once. The sample consisted of peripheral blood. Every receptor here comes from a man between 65 and 85 years old with active COVID-19.

The V and J genes are TRBV7-8 and TRBJ2-5; TRBD1 matches at 7 bases. This CDR3 comprises 15 residues. V lost 5 bases, J lost 1 base, and 7 bases stayed unmatched. Germline-derived CDR1 and CDR2 are SGHVS and FQNEAQ. CDR3 sequence reads: CASSHPTGPQETQYF. The CDR3 nucleotides are TGTGCCAGCAGCCACCCGACAGGGCCCCAAGAGACCCAGTACTTC.

This chain uses TRBV5-1 with TRBJ2-5; possibly TRBD1 for D (7 bases). With 6 bases removed from V and 3 bases from J, the gap between germline ends came to 12 bases. Per the germline V gene, CDR1 is SGHRS and CDR2 is YFSETQ. The CDR3 is made up of 13 amino acids. CDR3 nucleotides: TGCGCCAGCACCCCAGGGGGGAAAGAGACCCAGTACTTC. This translates into CASTPGGKETQYF. The entire variable domain, with the rest obtained from reference TRBV5-1 and TRBJ2-5, is as follows: KAGVTQTPRYLIKTRGQQVTLSCSPISGHRSVSWYQQTPGQGLQFLFEYFSETQRNKGNFPGRFSGRQFSNSRSEMNVSTLELGDSALYLCASTPGGKETQYFGPGTRLLVL.

This clone appeared once. The chain combines TRBV6-5 with TRBJ2-1, with TRBD2 matching over 10 bases. After removal of 6 bases from V and 2 bases from J, the junction contained 4 bases not matched to a gene. The CDR3 covers 15 residues. Germline CDR1 is MNHEY and CDR2 is SVGAGI. This chain's CDR3 is CASSFSGGAYNEQFF. CDR3 DNA: TGTGCCAGCAGCTTCAGCGGGGGGGCCTACAATGAGCAGTTCTTC.

The chain links TRBV6-5 to TRBJ1-2; D unresolved. Trimming took off 9 bases at V and 4 bases at J, with 18 bases between the two ends. This CDR3 has 14 residues. CDR1 and CDR2 from the germline V gene are MNHEY and SVGAGI. For the CDR3, the DNA is TGTGCCAGTTGCCGGGCAAAAGAGGGCTATGGCTACACCTTC. It yields the protein CASCRAKEGYGYTF.

This clone was detected once. The gene calls are TRBV10-3 and TRBJ1-1; weak D call: TRBD1 (5 bases). Germline values: CDR1 ENHRY, CDR2 SYGVKD. CDR3 size: 15 residues. Deletions cut 7 bases from V and 0 bases from J, with 15 bases between. The CDR3 nucleotides are TGTGCCATCACCCAAGCCCCGACAGTGAACACTGAAGCTTTCTTT. Protein sequence: CAITQAPTVNTEAFF.

The V call is TRBV30, the J call TRBJ1-5; no firm D call. The CDR3 consists of 13 residues. The V end lost 0 bases, the J end lost 7 bases, and 10 bases lay between the germline ends. CDR1 and CDR2 from the germline V gene are GTSNPN and SVGIG (reference sequence). The CDR3 DNA reads TGTGCCTGGAGTGTCAGTTCCCAGCAGCCCCAGCATTTT. As protein: CAWSVSSQQPQHF. Full variable domain (remainder filled in from reference TRBV30 and TRBJ1-5): SQTIHQWPATLVQPVGSPLSLECTVEGTSNPNLYWYRQAAGRGLQLLFYSVGIGQISSEVPQNLSASRPQDRQFILSSKKLLLSDSGFYLCAWSVSSQQPQHFGDGTRLSIL.

V usage is TRBV7-2 and J usage is TRBJ2-7, with TRBD1 identical over 11 bases. This CDR3 contains 15 residues. CDR1 and CDR2 (germline): SGHTA, FQGNSA. The J segment lost 6 bases and the V segment lost 5 bases, leaving 9 bases of the junction unmatched. In nucleotides, the CDR3 is TGTGCCAGCAGCCTAAGGGACAGGGGGGGGTTCGAGCAGTACTTC. Translating it yields CASSLRDRGGFEQYF.

The sample holds one count of this clone. This chain uses TRBV6-5 with TRBJ2-5, with TRBD1 matching over 10 bases. The ends lost 8 bases at V and 5 bases at J; junction bases unmatched: 8. Germline V gives CDR1 MNHEY, CDR2 SVGAGI. The CDR3 has 14 residues. The CDR3 DNA is TGTGCCAGCTGGGACAGGGGATTCTGGGAGACCCAGTACTTC. Amino acids: CASWDRGFWETQYF.

The chain has TRBV19 and TRBJ1-2; 7 nucleotides match TRBD1. Looked up from germline, CDR1 is LNHDA and CDR2 is SQIVND (reference sequence). V was clipped by 6 bases and J by 2 bases; unmatched bases: 6. CDR3 length equals 14 residues. DNA for the CDR3: TGTGCCAGTAGCCTCCAGGGGGTGAACTATGGCTACACCTTC. Protein: CASSLQGVNYGYTF. Complete variable domain (other parts from reference TRBV19 and TRBJ1-2): DGGITQSPKYLFRKEGQNVTLSCEQNLNHDAMYWYRQDPGQGLRLIYYSQIVNDFQKGDIAEGYSVSREKKESFPLTVTSAQKNPTAFYLCASSLQGVNYGYTFGSGTRLTVV.

The rearrangement uses TRBV27 and TRBJ1-1, with 8 bases identical to TRBD1. Unmatched junction bases numbered 8, after V lost 2 bases and J lost 3 bases. The germline gives CDR1 MNHEY, CDR2 SMNVEV (reference sequence). This CDR3 is built from 16 residues. This CDR3 reads CASSLRGDRRDTEAFF. Here the CDR3 DNA reads TGTGCCAGCAGTTTAAGGGGGGACAGGAGGGACACTGAAGCTTTCTTT.

The chain joins TRBV12-3 or TRBV12-4 to TRBJ2-7; the match to TRBD2 covers 7 bases. The trim removed 5 bases at V and 6 bases at J, leaving 4 bases unmatched. CDR3 length: 12 residues. CDR3 in amino acids: CASSRGGAEQYF. The CDR3 DNA sequence: TGTGCCAGCAGTCGCGGGGGAGCCGAGCAGTACTTC.

CDR3 protein: CASSRYRVGNSPLHF. The CDR3 nucleotides are TGTGCCAGCAGCCGATACAGGGTGGGTAATTCACCCCTCCACTTT. The J gene is TRBJ1-6, the V gene TRBV7-9; weak D call: TRBD1 (6 bases). CDR1 is SEHNR and CDR2 is FQNEAQ in the germline V gene (reference sequence). Trimming removed 5 bases at V and 6 bases at J, with 14 bases between. CDR3 length equals 15 residues.

The chain joins TRBV2 to TRBJ1-2; 8 nucleotides line up with TRBD1. Germline loops: CDR1 SNHLY, CDR2 FYNNEI. With 5 bases clipped from V and 7 bases from J, the junction kept 15 bases outside the gene matches. The CDR3 spans 16 residues. In DNA form, the CDR3 reads TGTGCCAGCAGTCGCGAGGGACAGGTAACGGGTACTGGCTACACCTTC. Translated: CASSREGQVTGTGYTF.

The chain joins TRBV18 to TRBJ2-1, with 7 bases aligning to TRBD2. The CDR3 contains 14 residues. V was pared by 6 bases and J by 6 bases, with 8 bases of the junction left unmatched. Germline values: CDR1 KGHSH, CDR2 LQKENI. CDR3: CASSTGRETNEQFF. The CDR3, as DNA: TGTGCCAGCTCGACGGGGCGGGAGACCAATGAGCAGTTCTTC.